These T cell receptor beta chains were read from a single sample in a study of cytomegalovirus exposure and HLA in healthy donors. This table comes from immunoSEQ multiplex PCR, and its TCRdb copy is limited to in-frame clones, with some not included. The sample yields fewer than 130,000 clones, approximately 83% seen once. Sequenced sample: PBMCs. The receptors were sampled from a man aged 40-50 years in good health and CMV-seronegative. CDR3s include the opening cysteine and the closing phenylalanine or tryptophan. The D gene is left open where the match is weak. The listing skips clone size in some rows; elsewhere it reads once, few, many or a size class.

size	J	V	D	CDR3	DNA
NA	TRBJ1-3	TRBV7-3	NA	CASSRGGYGNTIYF	TGTGCCAGCAGTCGGGGAGGGTATGGAAACACCATATATTTT
NA	TRBJ2-5	TRBV7-3	TRBD1	CASSANRGLETQYF	TGTGCCAGCAGCGCGAACAGGGGGCTCGAGACCCAGTACTTC
NA	TRBJ2-3	TRBV28	TRBD1	CASSSPGQSTDTQYF	TGTGCCAGCAGTTCTCCGGGACAGAGCACAGATACGCAGTATTTT
NA	TRBJ1-1	TRBV6-5	NA	CASSYGGAQNTEAFF	TGTGCCAGCAGTTATGGGGGGGCACAGAACACTGAAGCTTTCTTT
NA	TRBJ1-4	TRBV5-4	NA	CASSPRTDPNEKLFF	TGTGCCAGCAGCCCCCGGACAGATCCAAATGAAAAACTGTTTTTT
NA	TRBJ1-1	TRBV6-1	NA	CASSDGARQIGLKDTEAFF	TGTGCCAGCAGTGACGGCGCTCGACAGATCGGACTAAAGGACACTGAAGCTTTCTTT
once	TRBJ2-2	TRBV28	TRBD2	CASRGLAGGIYTGELFF	TGTGCCAGCAGAGGGCTAGCGGGGGGCATCTACACCGGGGAGCTGTTTTTT
NA	TRBJ2-2	TRBV28	TRBD1	CASSQGGAQTGELFF	TGTGCCAGCAGCCAAGGGGGCGCTCAGACCGGGGAGCTGTTTTTT
NA	TRBJ2-4	TRBV5-4	TRBD2	CASSARLGGAGGGIQYF	TGTGCCAGCAGCGCAAGACTTGGGGGCGCGGGAGGGGGCATTCAGTACTTC
NA	TRBJ2-3	TRBV6-5	NA	CASSAGGPDTQYF	TGTGCCAGCAGCGCAGGGGGGCCAGATACGCAGTATTTT
NA	TRBJ1-5	TRBV4-1	NA	CASSHEGEGMKPQHF	TGCGCCAGCAGCCACGAGGGGGAAGGAATGAAGCCCCAGCATTTT
NA	TRBJ1-4	TRBV4-1	NA	CASSQVAGTNEKLFF	TGCGCCAGCAGCCAAGTTGCGGGGACTAATGAAAAACTGTTTTTT
NA	TRBJ1-2	TRBV30	TRBD1	CAWKDRSLFYGYTF	TGTGCCTGGAAGGACAGGAGTTTGTTCTATGGCTACACCTTC
once	TRBJ2-7	TRBV19	NA	CASSLAPRSEQYF	TGTGCCAGTAGCCTCGCCCCGCGGAGCGAGCAGTACTTC
few	TRBJ2-3	TRBV6-1	TRBD2	CASSEERGGTDTQYF	TGTGCCAGCAGTGAAGAGCGGGGGGGCACAGATACGCAGTATTTT
NA	TRBJ2-5	TRBV29-1	NA	CSVDNQGIETQYF	TGCAGCGTCGATAATCAGGGGATCGAGACCCAGTACTTC
NA	TRBJ1-6	TRBV5-1	TRBD1	CASSPQGANNSPLHF	TGCGCCAGCAGCCCACAGGGGGCTAATAATTCACCCCTCCACTTT
once	TRBJ1-6	TRBV6-4	NA	CASSDSIGYNSPLHF	TGTGCCAGCAGTGACTCGATCGGTTATAATTCACCCCTCCACTTT
few	TRBJ2-7	TRBV7-2	NA	CASSFGGVYEQYF	TGTGCCAGCAGCTTCGGGGGAGTTTACGAGCAGTACTTC
once	TRBJ1-4	TRBV5-1	TRBD1	CASSLRGQGSTNEKLFF	TGCGCCAGCAGCTTGAGGGGACAGGGGTCAACTAATGAAAAACTGTTTTTT
NA	TRBJ1-2	TRBV6-1	NA	CASSEYRQETNYGYTF	TGTGCCAGCAGCGAATACCGACAGGAGACTAACTATGGCTACACCTTC
once	TRBJ1-5	TRBV4-1	NA	CASSQEPRQLNQPQHF	TGCGCCAGCAGCCAAGAACCCCGACAGCTTAATCAGCCCCAGCATTTT
NA	TRBJ2-3	TRBV5-1	TRBD1	CASSMGQSTDTQYF	TGCGCCAGCAGCATGGGACAGTCCACAGATACGCAGTATTTT
NA	TRBJ1-1	TRBV6-5	TRBD1	CASSQYRGLLEAFF	TGTGCCAGCAGTCAATACAGGGGCCTCTTAGAAGCTTTCTTT
once	TRBJ1-1	TRBV28	NA	CASPPAGVTEAFF	TGTGCCAGCCCGCCGGCGGGAGTCACTGAAGCTTTCTTT
NA	TRBJ1-2	TRBV5-8	NA	CASSHTVNYGYTF	TGTGCCAGCAGCCACACAGTAAACTATGGCTACACCTTC
NA	TRBJ2-3	TRBV4-3	TRBD2	CASSQEPGGGGARDTQYF	TGCGCCAGCAGCCAAGAGCCTGGAGGCGGGGGGGCTCGAGATACGCAGTATTTT
NA	TRBJ2-3	TRBV4-2	NA	CASSQDGSYTDTQYF	TGTGCCAGCAGCCAAGATGGGAGCTACACAGATACGCAGTATTTT
NA	TRBJ1-1	TRBV5-6	TRBD1	CASRGQVANTEAFF	TGTGCCAGCAGGGGACAGGTTGCGAACACTGAAGCTTTCTTT
NA	TRBJ1-6	TRBV27	TRBD1	CASSWDRGDSPLHF	TGTGCCAGCAGTTGGGACAGGGGAGATTCACCCCTCCACTTT
NA	TRBJ2-5	TRBV5-1	NA	CASSLPRQETQYF	TGCGCCAGCAGCTTGCCCCGTCAAGAGACCCAGTACTTC
NA	TRBJ2-7	TRBV7-2	TRBD1	CASSGGDRAEQYF	TGTGCCAGCAGCGGAGGCGACAGGGCCGAGCAGTACTTC
NA	TRBJ1-4	TRBV19	NA	CASSPTGHKEKLFF	TGTGCCAGTAGTCCTACAGGGCATAAGGAAAAACTGTTTTTT
NA	TRBJ1-2	TRBV7-9	NA	CASSLVQDGYTF	TGTGCCAGCAGCCTCGTACAGGATGGCTACACCTTC
NA	TRBJ2-7	TRBV5-1	TRBD2	CASSLGGGLYEQYF	TGCGCCAGCAGCTTGGGCGGGGGTCTCTACGAGCAGTACTTC
NA	TRBJ2-7	TRBV7-9	NA	CASSPETATYEQYF	TGTGCCAGCAGTCCCGAGACAGCCACCTACGAGCAGTACTTC
NA	TRBJ1-2	TRBV29-1	TRBD1	CSVGTGEVGYTF	TGCAGCGTGGGGACAGGGGAAGTGGGCTACACCTTC
NA	TRBJ2-5	TRBV7-2	NA	CASSLKGLGEETQYF	TGTGCCAGCAGCTTAAAAGGGCTTGGGGAGGAGACCCAGTACTTC
NA	TRBJ2-3	TRBV15	TRBD1	CATSDRDFTDTQYF	TGTGCCACCTCGGACAGGGACTTCACAGATACGCAGTATTTT
NA	TRBJ1-1	TRBV9	NA	CASSVTPNTEAFF	TGTGCCAGCAGCGTTACACCGAACACTGAAGCTTTCTTT
NA	TRBJ1-1	TRBV5-4	TRBD1	CASSLDRGGTEAFF	TGTGCCAGCAGCTTAGACAGGGGAGGGACTGAAGCTTTCTTT
NA	TRBJ1-2	TRBV28	NA	CASSLVGDGYTF	TGTGCCAGCAGTTTGGTCGGGGATGGCTACACCTTC
NA	TRBJ2-6	TRBV4-2	TRBD2	CASSQGTSGGRGWLTGANVLTF	TGTGCCAGCAGCCAAGGGACTAGCGGGGGTCGGGGTTGGCTGACTGGGGCCAACGTCCTGACTTTC
NA	TRBJ1-5	TRBV18	NA	CASSPLRAGGQPQHF	TGTGCCAGCTCACCCCTGAGGGCGGGGGGTCAGCCCCAGCATTTT
NA	TRBJ1-5	TRBV27	NA	CASRVNRNQPQHF	TGTGCCAGCAGGGTTAACAGAAACCAGCCCCAGCATTTT
NA	TRBJ2-2	TRBV6-1	TRBD1	CASSPGTVTGELFF	TGTGCCAGCAGTCCGGGGACAGTCACCGGGGAGCTGTTTTTT
NA	TRBJ1-5	TRBV2	NA	CASSLQGTSNQPQHF	TGTGCCAGCAGCCTACAGGGAACTAGCAATCAGCCCCAGCATTTT
NA	TRBJ2-4	TRBV6-1	NA	CASSGTDLAKNIQYF	TGTGCCAGCAGTGGGACAGACCTAGCCAAAAACATTCAGTACTTC
NA	TRBJ1-5	TRBV7-9	NA	CASSSDSSNQPQHF	TGTGCCAGCAGCTCGGACAGTTCCAATCAGCCCCAGCATTTT
NA	TRBJ1-2	TRBV28	TRBD1	CASSGSYRGRGNGYTF	TGTGCCAGCAGTGGCTCCTACAGGGGGCGGGGAAATGGCTACACCTTC
NA	TRBJ2-7	TRBV28	NA	CASSLDRAYEQYF	TGTGCCAGCAGTTTGGACAGAGCCTACGAGCAGTACTTC
NA	TRBJ1-4	TRBV4-1	NA	CASSQGGREKLFF	TGCGCCAGCAGCCAAGGGGGCCGGGAAAAACTGTTTTTT
NA	TRBJ1-1	TRBV15	NA	CATSSRRGPEAFF	TGTGCCACCAGCAGCCGAAGGGGTCCTGAAGCTTTCTTT
once	TRBJ2-2	TRBV6-1	TRBD1	CASSEVSRPSGTAPNTGELFF	TGTGCCAGCAGTGAAGTATCGAGGCCCTCAGGGACAGCCCCGAACACCGGGGAGCTGTTTTTT
NA	TRBJ1-1	TRBV2	TRBD1	CASSERQGGTTEAFF	TGTGCCAGCAGCGAGCGACAGGGGGGGACCACTGAAGCTTTCTTT
few	TRBJ1-2	TRBV5-1	TRBD1	CASRPGQANYGYTF	TGCGCCAGCCGACCGGGACAGGCTAACTATGGCTACACCTTC
NA	TRBJ1-2	TRBV5-1	NA	CASSFGGGYTF	TGCGCCAGCAGCTTTGGCGGAGGCTACACCTTC
NA	TRBJ1-1	TRBV4-2	NA	CASSQGPGEGAEAFF	TGTGCCAGCAGCCAAGGCCCCGGGGAGGGGGCTGAAGCTTTCTTT